This TCR beta chain was profiled in a study of naive and memory T cell subsets. An oligonucleotide containing a UMI was ligated to the 3' end of TCR cDNA. Whole blood, roughly 2.5 ml, came from adult healthy volunteers. This clonotype was recorded at least ten times. Its matching antigen is unknown. Study conclusions and caveats: Potentially, T cell activation and differentiation skew this RNA-based measurement.

The germline V gene has CDR1 SGHRS and CDR2 YFSETQ. The CDR3 has 15 residues. The V gene lost 8 bases and the J gene lost 0 bases, with 17 bases spanning the gap. The SP2 primer and nested alpha and beta constant region primers amplified ligated cDNA in four rounds. TCRdb itself ran the 5' RACE reads through MiXCR, one entry per CDR3 protein. The table has tens of thousands of distinct CDR3 sequences, under 10% seen once. The sequence was collected from a female donor in good health. The V gene is TRBV5-1, the J gene TRBJ1-1; no firm D call. CDR3 in DNA: TGCGCCAGTACCCCCGTTGGAGGGATGAACACTGAAGCTTTCTTT. Encoded protein: CASTPVGGMNTEAFF.